One sample yielded the 30 T cell receptor beta chains listed below, sequenced in a study of blood T cell repertoires in COVID-19. Sequenced by immunoSEQ multiplex PCR; TCRdb stores in-frame clones only, minus some. The table has nearly 200,000 clones, roughly 84% seen once. Sequencing input: PBMCs or T cells enriched from blood (not recorded which). These receptors all stem from a man in his forties or fifties who had recovered from COVID-19.

CDR3 in amino acids: CAWSITRGHRVEQFF. The DNA of the CDR3 is TGTGCCTGGAGTATTACCCGCGGACACCGGGTTGAGCAGTTCTTC. The rearrangement joins TRBV30 to TRBJ2-1; weak D call: TRBD1 (5 bases). The CDR3 length is 15 residues. Germline assignment: CDR1 GTSNPN and CDR2 SVGIG (reference sequence). V shed 2 bases and J shed 9 bases, with 20 bases lying between them.

The V gene is TRBV3-1 (or the pseudogene TRBV3-2), the J gene TRBJ1-2; D perhaps matches TRBD1 (6 bases). Trimming removed 7 bases from V and 7 bases from J, with 22 bases in between. This CDR3 has 15 amino acids. Germline CDR1 LGHDT, CDR2 YNNKEL (reference sequence). The CDR3 here is CASTLSGGRLVGYTF. For the CDR3, the DNA is TGTGCCAGCACCCTTAGCGGGGGGCGTTTGGTTGGCTACACCTTC.

This clone is a singleton in its sample. V is TRBV7-9 and J is TRBJ1-4; 8 bases are shared with TRBD1. The CDR3 is made up of 14 amino acids. Trimming cost V 1 base and J 8 bases; bases outside gene matches: 3. Germline CDR1 and CDR2: SEHNR and FQNEAQ (reference sequence). DNA for the CDR3: TGTGCCAGCAGCTTAGACAGGGGGGGCGAAAAACTGTTTTTT. This translates into CASSLDRGGEKLFF.

The V and J genes are TRBV5-6 and TRBJ2-2; no clear D gene. Germline CDR1 is SGHDT and CDR2 is YYEEEE. This CDR3 has 15 amino acids. V was trimmed by 1 base and J by 6 bases, leaving 13 bases between them. The CDR3 DNA reads as TGTGCCAGCAGCTTGCCAGTCCAAATGTCCGGGGAGCTGTTTTTT. It specifies CASSLPVQMSGELFF.

This clone occurred once. The chain is built from TRBV7-6 and TRBJ2-7; 7 bases line up with TRBD1. V lost 2 bases, J lost 3 bases, and 7 bases stayed unmatched. Per germline, CDR1 SGHVS and CDR2 FNYEAQ. The CDR3 is made up of 15 amino acids. In DNA, the CDR3 is TGTGCCAGCAGCTTATTACCGGGACAGTTCTACGAGCAGTACTTC. Protein: CASSLLPGQFYEQYF.

This chain connects TRBV7-2 to TRBJ1-2; the D is unclear. Germline CDR1 is SGHTA and CDR2 is FQGNSA. Trimming cost V 5 bases and J 0 bases, with 10 bases left between them. This CDR3 is 14 amino acids long. The CDR3 DNA follows: TGTGCCAGCAGCCCGACACAGACTAACTATGGCTACACCTTC. Protein sequence: CASSPTQTNYGYTF.

This chain connects TRBV19 to TRBJ2-3; TRBD1 matches 8 bases. The trim removed 3 bases at V and 0 bases at J, leaving 5 bases unmatched. The V gene's germline CDR1 is LNHDA and CDR2 SQIVND (reference sequence). This CDR3 region has 16 residues. This CDR3 is CASSISWTGSTDTQYF. CDR3 bases: TGTGCCAGTAGTATTTCGTGGACAGGGAGCACAGATACGCAGTATTTT.

As to this clone: Germline and junction disagree at one end, which may indicate a read error. The chain is built from TRBV11-2 and TRBJ2-3; maybe TRBD2 (5 bases). The germline gives CDR1 SGHAT, CDR2 FQNNGV. CDR3 length: 15 residues. In nucleotides, the CDR3 is TGTGCGAGCACAATACGGAGGTTCTTGGGAGATACGCAGTATTTT. Amino acid sequence: CASTIRRFLGDTQYF.

V usage is TRBV6-5 and J usage is TRBJ2-1, with D possibly matching TRBD2 (5 bases). The CDR3 is 13 residues long. The V end was cut by 6 bases, the J end by 12 bases, with 18 bases between. Germline V CDR1 and CDR2: MNHEY, SVGAGI. The CDR3 sequence: CASRRASGLWQFF. The CDR3 nucleotides are TGTGCCAGCAGGAGGGCATCGGGGTTATGGCAGTTCTTC.

V gene TRBV28 combines with J gene TRBJ2-5, with a weak D call TRBD1 (6 bases). CDR1 and CDR2 from the germline V gene are MDHEN and SYDVKM. CDR3 size: 15 residues. V was cut by 6 bases and J by 4 bases, with 18 bases left in between. In nucleotides, the CDR3 is TGTGCCAGCAGGCGCATTGACAGGAGAGGAGAGACCCAGTACTTC. It encodes CASRRIDRRGETQYF.

The CDR3 loop is CASSMDRGWYYGYTF. As DNA, the CDR3 is TGTGCCAGCAGCATGGACAGGGGGTGGTACTATGGCTACACCTTC. The V call is TRBV5-6, the J call TRBJ1-2, with 10 bases fitting TRBD1. CDR1 and CDR2 (germline): SGHDT, YYEEEE. This CDR3 has 15 amino acids. Losses at the gene ends were 4 bases for V and 3 bases for J; bases not matched to a gene: 6.

This clone has only one observation. This rearrangement joins TRBV3-1 (or the pseudogene TRBV3-2) to TRBJ1-1; 10 bases align to TRBD1. V lost 6 bases to trimming and J lost 5 bases; unmatched junction nucleotides: 6. The germline V gene encodes CDR1 LGHDT and CDR2 YNNKEL (reference sequence). The CDR3 length is 14 residues. CDR3 protein: CASRQWDRGTEAFF. The CDR3 region has the DNA TGTGCCAGCAGGCAATGGGACAGGGGAACTGAAGCTTTCTTT.

The chain recombines TRBV25-1 with TRBJ2-2, with 16 bases fitting TRBD2. The CDR3 consists of 17 residues. Germline V gene sequence: CDR1 MGHDK, CDR2 SYGVNS. Unmatched junction bases numbered 3, after V lost 6 bases and J lost 2 bases. As DNA, the CDR3 is TGTGCCAGCAGGGGACTAGCGGGGGGGGAAAACACCGGGGAGCTGTTTTTT. Protein: CASRGLAGGENTGELFF.

The chain joins TRBV2 to TRBJ2-1; possibly TRBD1 for D (5 bases). The CDR3 length is 13 residues. V lost 6 bases and J 5 bases, leaving 11 bases between the germline ends. Looked up from germline, CDR1 is SNHLY and CDR2 is FYNNEI. The DNA of the CDR3 is TGTGCCAGCAGGAAAGGGGTCCACAATGAGCAGTTCTTC. As protein: CASRKGVHNEQFF.

This clone was detected only once. V and J are TRBV9 and TRBJ1-2; TRBD1 matches 9 bases. V shed 3 bases, J shed 4 bases, and the junction held 10 bases outside the gene matches. Germline assignment: CDR1 SGDLS and CDR2 YYNGEE. This CDR3 has 16 amino acids. CDR3 DNA sequence: TGTGCCAGCAGCGCCCCCCGGGACAGGGAGTCCTATGGCTACACCTTC. This gives the protein CASSAPRDRESYGYTF.

The rearrangement uses TRBV4-2 and TRBJ1-2; 12 bases align to TRBD1. Germline assignment: CDR1 LGHNA and CDR2 YNFKEQ. The CDR3 contains 15 residues. With V trimmed by 4 bases and J by 8 bases, 8 bases remained unmatched. The CDR3 DNA is TGTGCCAGCAGCCCGGGACAGGGGGCACCAAGAGGCTACACCTTC. This gives the protein CASSPGQGAPRGYTF.

With regard to this clone: This CDR3 is also generated by other DNA sequences in the sample. The chain links TRBV2 to TRBJ1-1, with D unresolved. Germline V gives CDR1 SNHLY, CDR2 FYNNEI. The CDR3 contains 14 residues. The ends were cut back, 1 base at V and 5 bases at J, with 11 bases in the middle. The CDR3 reads CASSEEGVGTEAFF. DNA of the CDR3: TGTGCCAGCAGTGAAGAGGGAGTTGGAACTGAAGCTTTCTTT. The entire variable domain, with the rest obtained from reference TRBV2 and TRBJ1-1, is as follows: EPEVTQTPSHQVTQMGQEVILRCVPISNHLYFYWYRQILGQKVEFLVSFYNNEISEKSEIFDDQFSVERPDGSNFTLKIRSTKLEDSAMYFCASSEEGVGTEAFFGQGTRLTVV.

V and J are TRBV10-1 and TRBJ2-2; D ambiguous. V lost 8 bases to trimming and J lost 0 bases, with 10 bases between them. Looked up from germline, CDR1 is WNHNN and CDR2 is SYGVQD (reference sequence). The CDR3 is made up of 14 amino acids. The CDR3 coding sequence is TGCGCCAGCGGTGTCACATCGAACACCGGGGAGCTGTTTTTT. It encodes CASGVTSNTGELFF.

A few counts support this clone. The rearrangement uses TRBV2 and TRBJ1-2; D not certain. Germline CDR1 reads SNHLY; CDR2 reads FYNNEI. V was shortened by 3 bases and J by 5 bases, with 13 bases between the two germline ends. This CDR3 region has 14 residues. CDR3 DNA: TGTGCCAGCAGTGAGGTCAGGTCGTTTTATGGCTACACCTTC. It codes for CASSEVRSFYGYTF.

Note on this clone: An end of the junction does not agree with germline; a read error may underlie this. V is TRBV30 and J is TRBJ1-2; D ambiguous. This CDR3 is built from 16 residues. The germline V gene encodes CDR1 GTSNPN and CDR2 SVGIG (reference sequence). Here the CDR3 reads CAWRGATDSSKYGYTF. The DNA of the CDR3 is TGTGCCTGGAGAGGAGCGACGGACTCATCTAAGTATGGCTACACCTTC. Combining the CDR3 with reference TRBV30 and TRBJ1-2 gives the whole variable domain SQTIHQWPATLVQPVGSPLSLECTVEGTSNPNLYWYRQAAGRGLQLLFYSVGIGQISSEVPQNLSASRPQDRQFILSSKKLLLSDSGFYLCAWRGATDSSKYGYTFGSGTRLTVV.

The J gene is TRBJ1-2, the V gene TRBV4-1, with unresolved D. The CDR3 length is 16 residues. Germline CDR1 and CDR2: MGHRA and YSYEKL. V was cut by 4 bases and J by 2 bases, with 17 bases left in between. In DNA form, the CDR3 reads TGCGCCAGCAGCCCAGAGGAGAACGGGTTAAACTATGGCTACACCTTC. This gives the protein CASSPEENGLNYGYTF.

The V call is TRBV3-1 (or the pseudogene TRBV3-2), the J call TRBJ1-3; 8 nucleotides match TRBD1. The length of the CDR3 is 16 residues. V shed 2 bases, J shed 3 bases, and the junction held 6 bases outside the gene matches. Germline assignment: CDR1 LGHDT and CDR2 YNNKEL (reference sequence). The CDR3, as DNA: TGTGCCAGCAGCCAATTAGACAGGGGTTATGGAAACACCATATATTTT. The encoded protein is CASSQLDRGYGNTIYF.

A single count supports this clone. The chain has TRBV7-2 and TRBJ1-2, with TRBD1 matching 8 bases. The germline V gene encodes CDR1 SGHTA and CDR2 FQGNSA. V shed 4 bases and J 7 bases; nucleotides not matched to a gene: 8. The CDR3 spans 14 residues. The CDR3 nucleotides read TGTGCCAGCAGCTATCTGACAGGGGTGGGTGGCTACACCTTC. Translating it yields CASSYLTGVGGYTF.

This sequence joins TRBV23-1 and TRBJ1-5; D uncertain. TRBV23-1 is placed among ORFs of uncertain function. The ends were cut back, 4 bases at V and 5 bases at J, with 12 bases in the middle. The CDR3 is 14 residues long. The CDR3 protein is CASSRADADQPQHF. The DNA of the CDR3 is TGCGCCAGCAGTCGGGCAGACGCAGATCAGCCCCAGCATTTT.

The V call is TRBV6-5, the J call TRBJ1-2; no firm D call. The germline V gene has CDR1 MNHEY and CDR2 SVGAGI. This CDR3 has 16 residues. With 0 bases removed from V and 1 base from J, the gap between germline ends came to 12 bases. In DNA, the CDR3 is TGTGCCAGCAGTTACTCGAGGTCGGCCATTAACTATGGCTACACCTTC. Protein: CASSYSRSAINYGYTF.

The chain employs TRBV11-2 and TRBJ2-4, with D maybe TRBD2 (5 bases). Trimming took off 5 bases at V and 7 bases at J, with 18 bases between the two ends. CDR1 is SGHAT, CDR2 FQNNGV, per germline. The CDR3 consists of 15 residues. The CDR3 coding sequence is TGTGCCAGCAGCGGGAGCATAGGTCGCCATAACATTCAGTACTTC. Protein product: CASSGSIGRHNIQYF.

The chain has TRBV28 and TRBJ1-4; 9 nucleotides line up with TRBD1. The CDR3 extends over 14 amino acids. The germline V gene has CDR1 MDHEN and CDR2 SYDVKM. Unmatched junction bases numbered 5, after V lost 6 bases and J lost 6 bases. In DNA form, the CDR3 reads TGTGCCAGCAGAACCGACAGGGGGTATGAAAAACTGTTTTTT. It yields the protein CASRTDRGYEKLFF.

With respect to this clone: Other DNA sequences of this sample code for an identical CDR3. The J gene is TRBJ1-1, the V gene TRBV5-1, with 9 bases matching TRBD1. Germline CDR1 and CDR2: SGHRS and YFSETQ. Trimming took 5 bases from V and 1 from J; bases not matched to a gene: 9. The CDR3 is 16 residues long. The CDR3 loop reads CASSPGTGRTNTEAFF. The CDR3 DNA sequence: TGCGCCAGCAGTCCCGGGACAGGGAGGACGAACACTGAAGCTTTCTTT.

The rearrangement links TRBV4-1 to TRBJ2-2, with D tentatively TRBD1 (6 bases). CDR1 and CDR2 from the germline V gene are MGHRA and YSYEKL. This CDR3 spans 15 amino acids. V was cut by 1 base and J by 7 bases, with 13 bases left in between. The CDR3 sequence: CASSQATGLSGELFF. The CDR3 DNA sequence: TGCGCCAGCAGCCAAGCAACAGGGCTAAGCGGGGAGCTGTTTTTT.

J is TRBJ1-1 and V is TRBV5-1; possibly TRBD1 for D (5 bases). Trimming shortened V by 2 bases and J by 1 base, and 9 bases separated the two germline ends. The CDR3 consists of 14 residues. Germline CDR1 and CDR2: SGHRS and YFSETQ. The CDR3 DNA is TGCGCCAGCAGCTTACAAGGACAGAACACTGAAGCTTTCTTT. Protein sequence: CASSLQGQNTEAFF.